These T cell receptor beta chains were read from a single sample in a study of Ad26.COV2.S vaccination and SARS-CoV-2 variants. Method: immunoSEQ multiplex PCR; TCRdb's copy keeps in-frame clones and lacks some. The sample comprises 150,000 to 200,000 clones, 70% to 90% of which are singletons, and around 6.3% rests with the top ten. The input for sequencing was peripheral blood, taken after recovery from COVID-19. The receptor set was obtained from a human donor who had recovered from COVID-19. CDR3s include the opening cysteine and the closing phenylalanine or tryptophan. The D gene is left open where the match is weak. Size tells how often a clone was seen (once, few, many) or the class of an expanded clone, and some rows leave it out.

J: TRBJ2-1; size: .; length: 13; D: .; V: TRBV12-3/TRBV12-4; DNA: TGTGCCAGCAGTTGGGGACCGAGCAATGAGCAGTTCTTC; CDR3: CASSWGPSNEQFF
J: TRBJ2-2; size: .; length: 17; D: TRBD2; V: TRBV5-4; DNA: TGTGCCAGCAGCTTGGATGGACTAGCGCCGAACACCGGGGAGCTGTTTTTT; CDR3: CASSLDGLAPNTGELFF
J: TRBJ1-2; size: .; length: 12; D: .; V: TRBV3-1/TRBV3-2; DNA: TGTGCCAGCAGCCCCAGGGAAGGAGGCTACACCTTC; CDR3: CASSPREGGYTF
J: TRBJ2-1; size: .; length: 14; D: TRBD1; V: TRBV7-3; DNA: TGTGCCAGCAGTCGACAGGGGGCGCCGGGTGAGCAGTTCTTC; CDR3: CASSRQGAPGEQFF
J: TRBJ2-7; size: once; length: 15; D: .; V: TRBV5-6; DNA: TGTGCCAGCAGCCTCATCGACCGAGAATCCTACGAGCAGTACTTC; CDR3: CASSLIDRESYEQYF
J: TRBJ2-2; size: .; length: 15; D: .; V: TRBV19; DNA: TGTGCCAGTAGTATAGTTGGTGGGGACACCGGGGAGCTGTTTTTT; CDR3: CASSIVGGDTGELFF
J: TRBJ2-3; size: .; length: 15; D: .; V: TRBV11-3; DNA: TGTGCCAGCAGCTTGGGGGGCCTTCGGGGAGATACGCAGTATTTT; CDR3: CASSLGGLRGDTQYF
J: TRBJ2-2; size: .; length: 15; D: .; V: TRBV7-9; DNA: TGTGCCAGCAGCTTAGAAGGGGGATCCACCGGGGAGCTGTTTTTT; CDR3: CASSLEGGSTGELFF
J: TRBJ1-1; size: few; length: 15; D: TRBD1; V: TRBV2; DNA: TGTGCCAGCAGGGTCTCTGGACAGGGATGGTCTGAAGCTTTCTTT; CDR3: CASRVSGQGWSEAFF
J: TRBJ2-7; size: once; length: 14; D: TRBD2; V: TRBV29-1; DNA: TGCAGCGTTGAAGGGCTAGCGGGAACCTACGAGCAGTACTTC; CDR3: CSVEGLAGTYEQYF
J: TRBJ2-3; size: few; length: 16; D: TRBD1; V: TRBV5-6; DNA: TGTGCCAGCAGCACCTCCGGGACAGGATTTATCGATACGCAGTATTTT; CDR3: CASSTSGTGFIDTQYF
J: TRBJ2-5; size: .; length: 15; D: .; V: TRBV5-1; DNA: TGCGCCAGCAGCTTGGCCCGGAGGGCCGAGGAGACCCAGTACTTC; CDR3: CASSLARRAEETQYF
J: TRBJ2-7; size: .; length: 14; D: TRBD1; V: TRBV5-1; DNA: TGCGCCAGCAGCCGCGGGACAGGGTTCGACGAGCAGTACTTC; CDR3: CASSRGTGFDEQYF
J: TRBJ1-1; size: .; length: 12; D: .; V: TRBV24-1; DNA: TGTGCCACCAGTGATGGGCCCACTGAAGCTTTCTTT; CDR3: CATSDGPTEAFF
J: TRBJ2-3; size: .; length: 17; D: .; V: TRBV3-1/TRBV3-2; DNA: TGTGCCAGCAGCCCCTCTGGAGGGGGGTATAGCACAGATACGCAGTATTTT; CDR3: CASSPSGGGYSTDTQYF
J: TRBJ1-4; size: .; length: 15; D: .; V: TRBV15; DNA: TGTGCCACCAGCACCGGGGGGGGCGGGAATGAAAAACTGTTTTTT; CDR3: CATSTGGGGNEKLFF
J: TRBJ1-2; size: .; length: 13; D: .; V: TRBV5-1; DNA: TGCGCCAGCAGCTCCGGCTTTAACTATGGCTACACCTTC; CDR3: CASSSGFNYGYTF
J: TRBJ2-6; size: .; length: 15; D: .; V: TRBV5-1; DNA: TGCGCCAGCAGGCAGGGAACTAATGGGGCCAACGTCCTGACTTTC; CDR3: CASRQGTNGANVLTF
J: TRBJ1-5; size: .; length: 13; D: .; V: TRBV29-1; DNA: TGCAGCGTTAGACAGAATAGCAATCAGCCCCAGCATTTT; CDR3: CSVRQNSNQPQHF
J: TRBJ1-4; size: .; length: 13; D: .; V: TRBV6-5; DNA: TGTGCCAGCAGCGTTGGGGGCGGAGAAAAACTGTTTTTT; CDR3: CASSVGGGEKLFF
J: TRBJ1-6; size: .; length: 14; D: TRBD1; V: TRBV28; DNA: TGTGCCAGCAGTTTAATACAGGGGAATTCACCCCTCCACTTT; CDR3: CASSLIQGNSPLHF
J: TRBJ2-5; size: once; length: 17; D: TRBD2; V: TRBV11-2; DNA: TGTGCCAGCAGTTACCAACTAGCGGGGGGTGCCCAAGAGACCCAGTACTTC; CDR3: CASSYQLAGGAQETQYF
J: TRBJ2-3; size: .; length: 15; D: TRBD2; V: TRBV7-3; DNA: TGTGCCAGCAGCTTAACGGAACTAGCGGGGGATACGCAGTATTTT; CDR3: CASSLTELAGDTQYF
J: TRBJ2-1; size: .; length: 12; D: .; V: TRBV6-1; DNA: TGTGCCAGCAGTGAGCTACGACAGGAGCAGTTCTTC; CDR3: CASSELRQEQFF
J: TRBJ1-6; size: .; length: 17; D: .; V: TRBV6-2/TRBV6-3; DNA: TGTGCCAGCAGTTACGGGGCGCTTAGCTCCTATAATTCACCCCTCCACTTT; CDR3: CASSYGALSSYNSPLHF
J: TRBJ2-3; size: .; length: 12; D: .; V: TRBV5-4; DNA: TGTGCCAGCAGCTTATTACAAGATACGCAGTATTTT; CDR3: CASSLLQDTQYF
J: TRBJ2-3; size: .; length: 15; D: .; V: TRBV18; DNA: TGTGCCAGCTCACCAGGAGGGCCTAGCACAGATACGCAGTATTTT; CDR3: CASSPGGPSTDTQYF
J: TRBJ2-3; size: once; length: 16; D: .; V: TRBV6-1; DNA: TGTGCCAGCAGTGAAGTCCTGGGGGGCAGGACAGATACGCAGTATTTT; CDR3: CASSEVLGGRTDTQYF
J: TRBJ2-2; size: .; length: 14; D: TRBD1; V: TRBV27; DNA: TGTGCCAGCCGTGGGGACAGTTTTACCGGGGAGCTGTTTTTT; CDR3: CASRGDSFTGELFF
J: TRBJ2-2; size: .; length: 13; D: .; V: TRBV19; DNA: TGTGCCAGTATCTTTCTTGAGACCGGGGAGCTGTTTTTT; CDR3: CASIFLETGELFF
J: TRBJ1-5; size: .; length: 13; D: .; V: TRBV29-1; DNA: TGCAGCGCGTCGGGTGCCGGCAATCAGCCCCAGCATTTT; CDR3: CSASGAGNQPQHF
J: TRBJ1-5; size: .; length: 15; D: .; V: TRBV18; DNA: TGTGCCAGCTCACCAGCGACTGGTGGCAATCAGCCCCAGCATTTT; CDR3: CASSPATGGNQPQHF
J: TRBJ2-7; size: .; length: 14; D: .; V: TRBV5-4; DNA: TGTGCCAGCAGCTTGCTTCCGGTCCCCTACGAGCAGTACTTC; CDR3: CASSLLPVPYEQYF
J: TRBJ1-4; size: few; length: 14; D: .; V: TRBV2; DNA: TGTGCCAGCAGTGTAGGAGGGTCGAATGAAAAACTGTTTTTT; CDR3: CASSVGGSNEKLFF
J: TRBJ1-4; size: .; length: 15; D: .; V: TRBV5-6; DNA: TGTGCCAGCAGCCCCAGTTGGGGGGCAGGGGAAAAACTGTTTTTT; CDR3: CASSPSWGAGEKLFF
J: TRBJ2-5; size: .; length: 13; D: .; V: TRBV6-5; DNA: TGTGCCGGGTCCCCCCAGGGAAAAGAGACCCAGTACTTC; CDR3: CAGSPQGKETQYF
J: TRBJ1-2; size: .; length: 16; D: TRBD1; V: TRBV19; DNA: TGTGCCAGTAGTTCGACAGGGGGCGCATCGAACTATGGCTACACCTTC; CDR3: CASSSTGGASNYGYTF
J: TRBJ1-4; size: once; length: 16; D: .; V: TRBV6-1; DNA: TGTGCCAGCAGTAAAGGCCATAGTGCAACTAATGAAAAACTGTTTTTT; CDR3: CASSKGHSATNEKLFF
J: TRBJ1-4; size: .; length: 15; D: TRBD1; V: TRBV5-6; DNA: TGTGCCAGCAGCTTGTTACAGGGGGGGTTTGAAAAACTGTTTTTT; CDR3: CASSLLQGGFEKLFF
J: TRBJ2-1; size: .; length: 15; D: .; V: TRBV5-1; DNA: TGCGCCAGCAGCAACGGGGCCCCCCCTCGGAATGAGCAGTTCTTC; CDR3: CASSNGAPPRNEQFF
J: TRBJ2-7; size: .; length: 15; D: .; V: TRBV13; DNA: TGTGCCAGCAGCTTAGGGGCGGGCTACTCCTACGAGCAGTACTTC; CDR3: CASSLGAGYSYEQYF
J: TRBJ1-3; size: .; length: 14; D: .; V: TRBV2; DNA: TGTGCCAGCAGGGCAGAAAGCTCTGGAAACACCATATATTTT; CDR3: CASRAESSGNTIYF